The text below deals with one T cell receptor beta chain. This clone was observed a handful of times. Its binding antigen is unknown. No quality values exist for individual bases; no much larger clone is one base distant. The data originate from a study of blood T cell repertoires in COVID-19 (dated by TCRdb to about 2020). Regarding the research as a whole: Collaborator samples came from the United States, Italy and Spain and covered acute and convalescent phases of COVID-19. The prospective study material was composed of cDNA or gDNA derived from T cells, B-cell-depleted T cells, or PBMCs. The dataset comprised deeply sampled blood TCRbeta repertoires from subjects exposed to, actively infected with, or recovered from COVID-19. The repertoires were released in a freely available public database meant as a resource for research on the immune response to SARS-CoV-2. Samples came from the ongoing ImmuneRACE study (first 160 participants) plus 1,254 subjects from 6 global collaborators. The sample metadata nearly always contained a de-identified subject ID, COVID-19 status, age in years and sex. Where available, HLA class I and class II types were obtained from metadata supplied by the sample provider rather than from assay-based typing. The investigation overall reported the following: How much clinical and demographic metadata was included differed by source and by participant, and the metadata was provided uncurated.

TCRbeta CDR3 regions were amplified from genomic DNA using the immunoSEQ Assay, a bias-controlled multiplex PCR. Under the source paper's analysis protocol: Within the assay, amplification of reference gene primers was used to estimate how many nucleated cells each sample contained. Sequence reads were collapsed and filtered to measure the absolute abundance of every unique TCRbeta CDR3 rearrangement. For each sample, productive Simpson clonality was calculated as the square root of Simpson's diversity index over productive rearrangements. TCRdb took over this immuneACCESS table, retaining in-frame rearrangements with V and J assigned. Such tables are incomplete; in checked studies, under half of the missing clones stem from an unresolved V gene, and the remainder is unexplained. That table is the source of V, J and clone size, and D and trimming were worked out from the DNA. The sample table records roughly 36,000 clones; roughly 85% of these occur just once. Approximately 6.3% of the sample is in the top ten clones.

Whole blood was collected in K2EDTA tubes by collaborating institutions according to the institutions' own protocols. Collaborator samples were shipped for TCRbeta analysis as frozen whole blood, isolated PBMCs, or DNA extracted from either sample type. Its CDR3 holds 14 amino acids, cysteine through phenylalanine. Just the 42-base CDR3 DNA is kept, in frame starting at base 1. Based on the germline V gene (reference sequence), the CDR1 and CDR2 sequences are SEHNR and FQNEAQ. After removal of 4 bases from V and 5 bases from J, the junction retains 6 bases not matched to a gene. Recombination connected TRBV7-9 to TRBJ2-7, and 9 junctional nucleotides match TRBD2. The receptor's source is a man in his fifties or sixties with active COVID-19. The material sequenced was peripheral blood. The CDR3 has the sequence CASSSSSGTDEQYF. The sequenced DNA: TGTGCCAGCAGCTCCTCTAGCGGGACAGACGAGCAGTACTTC.